The 5 T cell receptor beta chains reported below all come from one sample, sequenced in a study of blood T cell repertoires in COVID-19. The method was immunoSEQ multiplex PCR; TCRdb's version includes in-frame clones alone and lacks a portion of them. This table has about 82,000 clones, under 90% appearing once. Sequencing was performed on peripheral blood. Every receptor here comes from a man older than 75 with acute or convalescent COVID-19.

The rearrangement links TRBV11-2 to TRBJ2-7; 7 nucleotides agree with TRBD1. The V gene end was trimmed by 4 bases and the J gene end by 2 bases; junction bases not matched to a gene: 2. Germline CDR1 is SGHAT and CDR2 is FQNNGV. CDR3 length equals 13 residues. The CDR3 DNA follows: TGTGCCAGCAGCTACAGGGGTGCCTACGAGCAGTACTTC. It codes for CASSYRGAYEQYF. Full variable domain (remainder filled in from reference TRBV11-2 and TRBJ2-7): EAGVAQSPRYKIIEKRQSVAFWCNPISGHATLYWYQQILGQGPKLLIQFQNNGVVDDSQLPKDRFSAERLKGVDSTLKIQPAKLEDSAVYLCASSYRGAYEQYFGPGTRLTVT.

The V and J genes are TRBV7-2 and TRBJ2-3, with a tentative D call TRBD2 (6 bases). The CDR3 spans 15 residues. Germline V gives CDR1 SGHTA, CDR2 FQGNSA. V was cut by 2 bases and J by 1 base, with 10 bases left in between. The chain's CDR3 is CASSLQASGTDTQYF. In DNA form, the CDR3 reads TGTGCCAGCAGCTTACAAGCTAGCGGCACAGATACGCAGTATTTT.

The rearrangement uses TRBV5-1 and TRBJ2-3, with TRBD2 as a possible D gene (7 bases). This CDR3 has 15 amino acids. Between the trimmed V and J ends, which lost 0 bases and 3 bases, there was a span of 11 bases. Germline V gene lookup returns CDR1 SGHRS and CDR2 YFSETQ. Here the CDR3 reads CASSLAGGRTDTQYF. Here the CDR3 DNA reads TGCGCCAGCAGCTTGGCCGGGGGGCGGACAGATACGCAGTATTTT.

The rearrangement uses TRBV9 and TRBJ2-3, with 9 bases that match TRBD1. V shed 4 bases and J 2 bases; nucleotides not matched to a gene: 8. The CDR3 contains 16 residues. Germline values: CDR1 SGDLS, CDR2 YYNGEE. The CDR3 loop is CASSLRGDRATDTQYF. The CDR3 region has the DNA TGTGCCAGCAGCTTGAGGGGGGACAGGGCCACAGATACGCAGTATTTT.

The chain employs TRBV7-3 and TRBJ2-2; D not resolved. CDR1 SGHTA and CDR2 FQGTGA come from the germline V gene. The V end lost 5 bases, the J end lost 1 base, and 11 bases lay between the germline ends. This CDR3 is 15 amino acids long. CDR3 DNA sequence: TGTGCCAGCAGCCAAACCGGCGGGAACACCGGGGAGCTGTTTTTT. The encoded protein is CASSQTGGNTGELFF.